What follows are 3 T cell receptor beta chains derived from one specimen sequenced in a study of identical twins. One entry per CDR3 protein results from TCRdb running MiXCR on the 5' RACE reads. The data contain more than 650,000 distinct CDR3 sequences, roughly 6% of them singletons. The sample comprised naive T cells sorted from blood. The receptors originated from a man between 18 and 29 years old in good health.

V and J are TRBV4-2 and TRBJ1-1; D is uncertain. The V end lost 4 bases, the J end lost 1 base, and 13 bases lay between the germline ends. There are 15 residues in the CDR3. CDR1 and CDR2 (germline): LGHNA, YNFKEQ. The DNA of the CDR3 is TGTGCCAGCAGCCCCCCCCAGGCCCCGAACACTGAAGCTTTCTTT. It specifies CASSPPQAPNTEAFF.

For the CDR3, the DNA is TGTGCCAGCAGCTTGGAGGGAACCCCGAACACCGGGGAGCTGTTTTTT. It yields the protein CASSLEGTPNTGELFF. This chain connects TRBV7-3 to TRBJ2-2; D might be TRBD2 (6 bases). The CDR3 covers 16 residues. The germline V and J ends were trimmed by 3 bases and 0 bases, with 11 bases remaining between them. The germline gives CDR1 SGHTA, CDR2 FQGTGA.

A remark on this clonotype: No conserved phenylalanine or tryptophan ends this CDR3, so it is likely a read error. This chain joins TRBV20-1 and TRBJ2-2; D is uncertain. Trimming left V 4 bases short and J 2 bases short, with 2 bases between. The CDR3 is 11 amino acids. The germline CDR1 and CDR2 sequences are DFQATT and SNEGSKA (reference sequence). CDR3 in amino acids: CSAINTGELFC. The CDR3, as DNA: TGCAGTGCTATAAACACCGGGGAGCTGTTTTGT.